The 11 T cell receptor beta chains below come from one sample, sequenced in a study of cytomegalovirus exposure and HLA in healthy donors. The PCR had 60 Vbeta and 13 Jbeta primers. The protocol was immunoSEQ multiplex PCR, while the TCRdb copy is restricted to in-frame clones and leaves out a portion. The profile shows roughly 63,000 clones, around 80% of them singletons. The specimen sequenced was PBMCs. The receptors derive from a woman aged 40-49 years in good health and CMV-seropositive.

CDR3 loop: CASSPLGSANEKLFF. CDR3 nucleotide sequence: TGCGCCAGCAGCCCCCTTGGGAGTGCTAATGAAAAACTGTTTTTT. This chain links TRBV5-1 with TRBJ1-4; D gene uncertain. The V gene's germline CDR1 is SGHRS and CDR2 YFSETQ. This CDR3 contains 15 residues. With 4 bases removed from V and 3 bases from J, the gap between germline ends came to 13 bases.

V and J are TRBV5-5 and TRBJ1-1; the D is unclear. The germline V and J ends were trimmed by 0 bases and 0 bases, with 12 bases remaining between them. The CDR3 length is 16 residues. Germline V lookup: CDR1 SGHKS, CDR2 YYEKEE (reference sequence). DNA for the CDR3: TGTGCCAGCAGCTTGGTCTCAGGTCACCTGAACACTGAAGCTTTCTTT. This encodes CASSLVSGHLNTEAFF.

The chain has TRBV29-1 and TRBJ2-3; TRBD2 aligns across 9 bases. Germline assignment: CDR1 SQVTM and CDR2 ANQGSEA. This CDR3 spans 14 amino acids. The ends lost 7 bases at V and 2 bases at J; junction bases unmatched: 7. The CDR3, as DNA: TGCAGCGCTAGACTAGCGGCGACCACAGATACGCAGTATTTT. Its protein is CSARLAATTDTQYF.

The rearrangement links TRBV25-1 to TRBJ2-2; 11 nucleotides line up with TRBD1. The CDR3 is 17 amino acids. The V gene's germline CDR1 is MGHDK and CDR2 SYGVNS. The J segment lost 7 bases and the V segment lost 6 bases, leaving 13 bases of the junction unmatched. The CDR3 DNA reads as TGTGCCAGCAGGAAACCCGGGACAGGGGGTAGAGGCGGGGAGCTGTTTTTT. Protein product: CASRKPGTGGRGGELFF.

On this clone itself: The sample contains more than one DNA sequence encoding this CDR3. This sequence joins TRBV5-4 and TRBJ1-1; D is undetermined. V dropped 4 bases and J dropped 5 bases, with 15 bases sitting between them. The CDR3 is 14 residues long. CDR1 is SGHNT, CDR2 YYREEE, per germline (reference sequence). For the CDR3, the DNA is TGTGCCAGCAGCGCATGGGCCCAGAATACTGAAGCTTTCTTT. Translation gives CASSAWAQNTEAFF. Looking up the rest from reference TRBV5-4 and TRBJ1-1 gives the full variable domain: ETGVTQSPTHLIKTRGQQVTLRCSSQSGHNTVSWYQQALGQGPQFIFQYYREEENGRGNFPPRFSGLQFPNYSSELNVNALELDDSALYLCASSAWAQNTEAFFGQGTRLTVV.

This clone was detected once. The chain joins TRBV7-6 to TRBJ2-7, with 7 nucleotides matching TRBD2. This CDR3 has 17 amino acids. V was pared by 1 base and J by 5 bases, with 14 bases of the junction left unmatched. Germline V CDR1 and CDR2: SGHVS, FNYEAQ. CDR3 DNA: TGTGCCAGCAGCTTAGGGCTGCCGGGAGGCAGGGCCGACGAGCAGTACTTC. Its translation: CASSLGLPGGRADEQYF.

The V and J genes are TRBV6-6 and TRBJ2-1; 7 bases agree with TRBD1. Germline CDR1 is MNHNY and CDR2 is SVGAGI (reference sequence). V shed 6 bases and J 4 bases; nucleotides not matched to a gene: 6. CDR3 length: 14 amino acids. This chain's CDR3 is CASRDRARYNEQFF. CDR3 coding DNA: TGTGCCAGCAGAGACAGGGCGAGGTACAATGAGCAGTTCTTC.

This clone showed up just once. The identical CDR3 is also encoded by other nucleotide sequences in the sample. This sequence joins TRBV18 and TRBJ1-5, with a tentative D call TRBD1 (6 bases). Germline V CDR1 and CDR2: KGHSH, LQKENI. CDR3 length: 15 amino acids. With 1 base removed from V and 5 bases from J, the gap between germline ends came to 12 bases. The CDR3 here is CASSPLTGSDQPQHF. CDR3 nucleotide sequence: TGTGCCAGCTCACCACTTACAGGGTCAGATCAGCCCCAGCATTTT.

This chain links TRBV4-1 with TRBJ2-7; unclear D gene. The length of the CDR3 is 13 residues. V lost 1 base and J lost 2, with 6 bases in between. Looked up from germline, CDR1 is MGHRA and CDR2 is YSYEKL. The CDR3 DNA reads as TGCGCCAGCAGCCAAGCGCAGGCCTACGAGCAGTACTTC. Encoded protein: CASSQAQAYEQYF.

The CDR3: CATRSNTGELFF. In DNA, the CDR3 is TGTGCCACCCGGTCGAACACCGGGGAGCTGTTTTTT. The chain combines TRBV6-5 with TRBJ2-2, with no clear D. With 10 bases removed from V and 0 bases from J, the gap between germline ends came to 6 bases. Germline-derived CDR1 and CDR2 are MNHEY and SVGAGI. The CDR3 runs to 12 residues.

This chain links TRBV9 with TRBJ1-1; possibly TRBD1 for D (5 bases). Germline assignment: CDR1 SGDLS and CDR2 YYNGEE. This CDR3 spans 13 amino acids. V was shortened by 4 bases and J by 4 bases, with 11 bases between the two germline ends. CDR3 coding DNA: TGTGCCAGCAGCCCCCATGGGGCCACTGAAGCTTTCTTT. Its translation is CASSPHGATEAFF.